This TCR beta chain was captured by sequencing in a study of OX40 agonist ivuxolimab in advanced cancers. Trimming cost V 4 bases and J 2 bases; bases outside gene matches: 8. The length of the CDR3 is 16 residues. Germline V gives CDR1 SGDLS, CDR2 YYNGEE. Produced via immunoSEQ multiplex PCR; TCRdb's table is partial and in-frame only. The data hold more than 65,000 clones, with around four fifths observed a single time. This clone occurred once. This chain uses TRBV9 with TRBJ1-2, with 10 bases identical to TRBD1. This specimen was CD4+ or CD8+ T cells sorted from blood, taken in a trial of the OX40 agonist ivuxolimab. The sequence was collected from an adult with an advanced solid tumor such as melanoma, head and neck, liver or kidney cancer. In DNA form, the CDR3 reads TGTGCCAGCAGCCCCGGACAGGGGGTCCGGAACTATGGCTACACCTTC. This encodes CASSPGQGVRNYGYTF.